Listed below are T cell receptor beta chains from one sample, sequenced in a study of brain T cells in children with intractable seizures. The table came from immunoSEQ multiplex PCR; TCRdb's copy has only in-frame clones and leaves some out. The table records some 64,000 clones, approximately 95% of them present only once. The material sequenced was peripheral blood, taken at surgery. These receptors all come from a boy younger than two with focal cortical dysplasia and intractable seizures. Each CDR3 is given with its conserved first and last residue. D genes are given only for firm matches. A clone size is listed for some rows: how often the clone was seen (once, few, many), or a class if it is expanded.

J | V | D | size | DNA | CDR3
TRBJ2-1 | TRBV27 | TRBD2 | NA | TGTGCCAGCAGTTTACAAACGGGACTAGCGGTTACCAATGAGCAGTTCTTC | CASSLQTGLAVTNEQFF
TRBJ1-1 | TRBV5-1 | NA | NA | TGCGCCAGCAGCTTGGACAGGGCCCCCGAAGCTTTCTTT | CASSLDRAPEAFF
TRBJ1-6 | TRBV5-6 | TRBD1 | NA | TGTGCCAGCAGCTTCTTATGGGGGGACAGACTTCGCCCTTCACCCCTCCACTTT | CASSFLWGDRLRPSPLHF
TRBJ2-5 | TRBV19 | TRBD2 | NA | TGTGCCAGTAGTAGGACTAGCGGGGGACAAGAGACCCAGTACTTC | CASSRTSGGQETQYF
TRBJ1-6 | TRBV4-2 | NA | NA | TGTGCCAGCAGCCGCGAAGCTAGTGGATCACCCCTCCACTTT | CASSREASGSPLHF
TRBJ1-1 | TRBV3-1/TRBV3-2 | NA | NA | TGTGCCAGCAGCCAAGATCCCCAGTACACTGAAGCTTTCTTT | CASSQDPQYTEAFF
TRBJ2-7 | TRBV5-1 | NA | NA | TGCGCCAGCAGCTTGGAGGCAGGGAAAGACTACGAGCAGTACTTC | CASSLEAGKDYEQYF
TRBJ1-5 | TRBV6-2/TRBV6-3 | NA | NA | TGTGCCAGCAGTTACCCTAGGGGGTTCGGTCAGCCCCAGCATTTT | CASSYPRGFGQPQHF
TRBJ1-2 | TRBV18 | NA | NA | TGTGCCAGCTCACCACCTTCGTTCAGGGGCTCCCTGGGGGGCTACACCTTC | CASSPPSFRGSLGGYTF
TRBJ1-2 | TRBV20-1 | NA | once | TGCAGCCAGCTAGTGGAATATGGCTACACCTTC | CSQLVEYGYTF
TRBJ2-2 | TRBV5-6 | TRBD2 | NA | TGTGCCAGCAGCCGCGTCAGGACTAGCGGGAGGTGGAACACCGGGGAGCTGTTTTTT | CASSRVRTSGRWNTGELFF
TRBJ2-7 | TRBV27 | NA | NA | TGTGCCAGCAGTTTTATGGTCCCGGCCTACGAGCAGTACTTC | CASSFMVPAYEQYF
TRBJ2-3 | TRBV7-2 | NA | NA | TGTGCCAGCGCGGACCTCGGGATCCAGCGAGATACGCAGTATTTT | CASADLGIQRDTQYF
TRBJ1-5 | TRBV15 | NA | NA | TGTGCCACCAGCAGGGACCTCTCGTGGGCGGGAAGGATTTATAGCAATCAGCCCCAGCATTTT | CATSRDLSWAGRIYSNQPQHF
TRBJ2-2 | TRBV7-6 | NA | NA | TGTGCCAGCAGCTTAGGGCCGTCCACCGGGGAGCTGTTTTTT | CASSLGPSTGELFF
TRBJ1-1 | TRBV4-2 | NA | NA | TGTGCCAGCAGCCAAGATTCAGGTACTGAAGCTTTCTTT | CASSQDSGTEAFF
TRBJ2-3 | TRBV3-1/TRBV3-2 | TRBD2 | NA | TGTGCCAGCAGCCATGGACTAGCGGGGGGGGCAGATACGCAGTATTTT | CASSHGLAGGADTQYF
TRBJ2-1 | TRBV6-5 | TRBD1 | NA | TGTGCCAGCCACAGGGGGCGCGTAAATGAGCAGTTCTTC | CASHRGRVNEQFF
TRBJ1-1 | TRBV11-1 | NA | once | TGTGCCAGCAGCTTAGTACTGTGGACAGTGAACACTGAAGCTTTCTTT | CASSLVLWTVNTEAFF
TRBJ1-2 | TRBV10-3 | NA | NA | TGTGCCATCACTAGGACAGAAAACTATGGCTACACCTTC | CAITRTENYGYTF
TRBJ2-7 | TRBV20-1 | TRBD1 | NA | TGCAGTGCTAGTTTGACAGGGGTTGTAAACGAGCAGTACTTC | CSASLTGVVNEQYF
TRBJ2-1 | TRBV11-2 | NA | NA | TGTGCCAGCAGCTTAATCCGCGGGAAAAACAATGAGCAGTTCTTC | CASSLIRGKNNEQFF
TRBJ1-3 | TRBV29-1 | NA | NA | TGCAGCGTCGTGATGGGGACGGGGGGCTCTGGAAACACCATATATTTT | CSVVMGTGGSGNTIYF
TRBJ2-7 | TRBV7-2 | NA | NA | TGTGCCAGCAGTTACGCCGGGTCCTCCTACGAGCAGTACTTC | CASSYAGSSYEQYF
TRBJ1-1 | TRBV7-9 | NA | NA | TGTGCCAGCAGCTTAACGAGGAACACTGAAGCTTTCTTT | CASSLTRNTEAFF
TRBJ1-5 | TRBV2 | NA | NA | TGTGCCACCACCGAGTCGGAGGCCCCCACTCAGCCCCAGCATTTT | CATTESEAPTQPQHF
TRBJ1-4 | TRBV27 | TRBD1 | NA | TGTGCCAGCAGTTTATTGTACAGGGGGAATGAAAAACTGTTTTTT | CASSLLYRGNEKLFF
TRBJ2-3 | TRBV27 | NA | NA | TGTGCCAGCAGTTACGCCCCATGGATTCGCGGGAATACGCAGTATTTT | CASSYAPWIRGNTQYF
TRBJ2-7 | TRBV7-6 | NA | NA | TGTGCCAGCAGCTCCGGCCTGGGAAGCGACTACGAGCAGTACTTC | CASSSGLGSDYEQYF
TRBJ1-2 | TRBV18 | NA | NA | TGTGCCAGCTCCCCCGGGGGGCTCGGCTATGGCTACACCTTC | CASSPGGLGYGYTF
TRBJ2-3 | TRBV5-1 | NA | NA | TGCGCCAGCAGCCCTCCCACAGATACGCAGTATTTT | CASSPPTDTQYF